This is a list of T cell receptor beta chains from one sample in a study of metastatic and nonmetastatic thyroid tumors. MiXCR was used by TCRdb to re-call the PCR reads. Counted here are about 40,000 clones, approximately 28% occurring once; the ten biggest clones make up 9.9%. The sequenced sample consisted of blood. Receptors were obtained from a male donor with papillary thyroid cancer or a benign thyroid nodule (not recorded which). Some clones in this sample may be carry-over from other donors' samples. The conserved cysteine and the conserved F or W are not part of the CDR3 here.

>TRBJ1-5|TRBV28
ASIEGRPQH
>TRBJ2-3|TRBV6-1
ASSERGGEPDTQY
>TRBJ2-1|TRBV20-1
SARPWRAYNEQF
>TRBJ1-6|TRBV6-1
ASRPPAWDDSPLH
>TRBJ2-7|TRBV4-1
ASSHGGNPGQGGGYSYEQY
>TRBJ1-3|TRBV20-1
SANTQGSSGNTIY
>TRBJ1-1|TRBV11-2
ASSSTGVEAF
>TRBJ2-5|TRBV5-1
ASAAGLRRETQY
>TRBJ2-3|TRBV28
ASSRLAGADTQY
>TRBJ2-1|TRBV5-1
ASSLVLQSEQF
>TRBJ2-1|TRBV11-3
ASSFRSGEQF
>TRBJ1-5|TRBV6-5
ASSYPFESSNQPQH
>TRBJ2-7|TRBV20-1
SARDSPDQY
>TRBJ1-3|TRBV19
ASRQATGAGNTIY
>TRBJ2-2|TRBV6-1
ASSEVRGASGELF
>TRBJ1-5|TRBV10-2
ASSVITGQGGNQPQH
>TRBJ1-4|TRBV18
ASSYGSEKLF
>TRBJ2-7|TRBV18
ASSPVRNSYEQY
>TRBJ2-2|TRBV9
ASTLLGTAGELF
>TRBJ2-3|TRBV12-3/TRBV12-4
ASSLAMGGGGTDTQY
>TRBJ2-6|TRBV6-9
ASNYYGSGAKVLT
>TRBJ1-2|TRBV2
ASSEESPTISGGYT
>TRBJ1-1|TRBV11-2
ASSLAHGGNTEAF
>TRBJ1-3|TRBV27
ASSSGNSGNTIY
>TRBJ1-2|TRBV6-2/TRBV6-3
ASSYSLAGYT
>TRBJ2-7|TRBV6-1
ASKKSGGFSYEQY
>TRBJ2-7|TRBV5-1
ASSLQGATHEQY
>TRBJ2-5|TRBV6-1
ASRLNLVETQY
>TRBJ2-1|TRBV9
ASSVGSYGVDEQF
>TRBJ2-1|TRBV6-2/TRBV6-3
ARSYSSEGGHFEQF
>TRBJ1-5|TRBV4-1
ASSQLGLVDNQPQH
>TRBJ2-3|TRBV7-2
ASSLYRPGPDTQY
>TRBJ2-7|TRBV6-1
ASRGASGSYEQY
>TRBJ2-2|TRBV28
AISFGHNTGELF
>TRBJ2-5|TRBV27
ASSLWSRGSFQETQY
>TRBJ2-7|TRBV20-1
SARPGHAGWEQY
>TRBJ2-1|TRBV24-1
ATSLRERHEQF
>TRBJ1-6|TRBV11-2
ASSSDRGSYNSPLH
>TRBJ2-7|TRBV11-2
ASSLDASAFYEQY
>TRBJ2-2|TRBV7-2
ASSLLGFGQGKAGGGGELF
>TRBJ1-1|TRBV6-1
ASTSSAGSMNTEAF
>TRBJ2-4|TRBV2
ASRRGLAGGPNIQY
>TRBJ2-2|TRBV12-3/TRBV12-4
SSSRATGELF
>TRBJ2-3|TRBV27
ASRRPSTDTQY
>TRBJ2-5|TRBV7-2
ASSLGRSETQY
>TRBJ2-1|TRBV30
AWSGGYNEQF
>TRBJ2-6|TRBV11-3
ASSPGGSGANVLT
>TRBJ2-7|TRBV3-1
ASSQGSGKAARYEQY
>TRBJ2-7|TRBV28
ASRGGGLEQY
>TRBJ2-5|TRBV4-1
ASSPGTSGRKTQY
>TRBJ2-2|TRBV11-3
ASSLMYTGELF
>TRBJ1-1|TRBV6-5
ASSYSITMNTEAF
>TRBJ2-3|TRBV6-2/TRBV6-3
ASSILSGSADTQY
>TRBJ1-3|TRBV27
ASRPSRSGNTIY
>TRBJ1-2|TRBV2
ASRDLDRVSRTGGYT
>TRBJ2-4|TRBV2
ASSGYSLDIQY
>TRBJ1-2|TRBV6-1
ASSELSGDYGYT
>TRBJ1-2|TRBV6-1
ASRKTPGQGHGYT
>TRBJ2-6|TRBV6-1
ASMTFGPNVLT